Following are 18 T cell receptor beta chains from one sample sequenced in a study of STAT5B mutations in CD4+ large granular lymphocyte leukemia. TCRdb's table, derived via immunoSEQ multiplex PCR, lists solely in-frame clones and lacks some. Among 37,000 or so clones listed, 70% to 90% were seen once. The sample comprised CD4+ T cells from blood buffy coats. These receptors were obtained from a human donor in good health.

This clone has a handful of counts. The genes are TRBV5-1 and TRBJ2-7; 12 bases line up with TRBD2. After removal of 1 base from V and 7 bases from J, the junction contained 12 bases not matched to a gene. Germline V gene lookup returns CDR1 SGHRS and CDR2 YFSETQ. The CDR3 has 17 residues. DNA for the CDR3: TGCGCCAGCAGCTTGCGTCTAGCGGGAGGGATGAGGGCTGAGCAGTACTTC. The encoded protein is CASSLRLAGGMRAEQYF.

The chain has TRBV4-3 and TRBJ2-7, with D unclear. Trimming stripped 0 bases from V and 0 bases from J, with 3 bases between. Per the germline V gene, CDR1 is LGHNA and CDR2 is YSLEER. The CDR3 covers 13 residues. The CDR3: CASSQEHSYEQYF. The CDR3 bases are TGCGCCAGCAGCCAAGAACACTCCTACGAGCAGTACTTC.

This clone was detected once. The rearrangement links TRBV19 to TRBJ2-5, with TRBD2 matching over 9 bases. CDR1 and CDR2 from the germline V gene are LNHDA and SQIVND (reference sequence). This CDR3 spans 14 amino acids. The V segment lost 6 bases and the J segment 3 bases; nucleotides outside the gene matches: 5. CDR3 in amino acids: CASRPAGGKETQYF. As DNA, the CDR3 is TGTGCCAGTAGACCCGCGGGGGGGAAAGAGACCCAGTACTTC.

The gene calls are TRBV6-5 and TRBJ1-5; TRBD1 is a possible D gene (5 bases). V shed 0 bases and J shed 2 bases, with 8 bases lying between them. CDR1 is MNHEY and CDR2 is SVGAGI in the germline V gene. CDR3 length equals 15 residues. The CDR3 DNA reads TGTGCCAGCAGTTACTCGAAACAGGGCAATCAGCCCCAGCATTTT. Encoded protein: CASSYSKQGNQPQHF.

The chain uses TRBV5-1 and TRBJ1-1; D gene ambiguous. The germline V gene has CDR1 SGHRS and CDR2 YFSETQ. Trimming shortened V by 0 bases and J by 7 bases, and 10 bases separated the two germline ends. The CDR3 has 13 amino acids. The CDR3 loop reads CASSLGAGFEAFF. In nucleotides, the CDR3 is TGCGCCAGCAGCTTGGGGGCGGGGTTTGAAGCTTTCTTT.

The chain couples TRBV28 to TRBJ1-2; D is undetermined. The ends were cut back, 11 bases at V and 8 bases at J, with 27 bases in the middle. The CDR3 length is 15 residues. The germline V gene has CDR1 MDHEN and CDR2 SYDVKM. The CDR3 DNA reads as TGTGCCTGTCTCGAACACGGGAGGTCCGAACGAGGCTACACCTTC. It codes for CACLEHGRSERGYTF.

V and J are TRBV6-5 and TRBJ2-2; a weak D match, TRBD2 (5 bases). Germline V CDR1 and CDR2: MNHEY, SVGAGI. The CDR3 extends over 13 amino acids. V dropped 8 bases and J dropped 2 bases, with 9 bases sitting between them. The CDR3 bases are TGTGCCAGCTCCGGGGAAAACACCGGGGAGCTGTTTTTT. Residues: CASSGENTGELFF.

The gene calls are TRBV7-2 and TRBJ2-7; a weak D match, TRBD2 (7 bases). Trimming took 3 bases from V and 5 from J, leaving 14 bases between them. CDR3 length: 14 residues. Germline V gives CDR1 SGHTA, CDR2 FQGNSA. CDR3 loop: CASSFRGGPDEQYF. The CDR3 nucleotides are TGTGCCAGCAGCTTCAGGGGAGGGCCTGACGAGCAGTACTTC.

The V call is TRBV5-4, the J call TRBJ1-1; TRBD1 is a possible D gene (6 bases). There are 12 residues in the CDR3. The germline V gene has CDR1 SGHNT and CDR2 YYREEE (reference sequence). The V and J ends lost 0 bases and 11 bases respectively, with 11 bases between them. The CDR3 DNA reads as TGTGCCAGCAGCTTGGAGGGGACAAGGGCTTTCTTT. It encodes CASSLEGTRAFF.

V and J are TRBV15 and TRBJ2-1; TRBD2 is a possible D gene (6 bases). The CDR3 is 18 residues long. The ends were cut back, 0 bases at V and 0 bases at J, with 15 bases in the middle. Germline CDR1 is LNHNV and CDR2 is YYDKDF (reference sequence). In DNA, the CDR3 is TGTGCCACCAGCAGAGATCGGGGGACTCTGAGCTCCTACAATGAGCAGTTCTTC. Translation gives CATSRDRGTLSSYNEQFF.

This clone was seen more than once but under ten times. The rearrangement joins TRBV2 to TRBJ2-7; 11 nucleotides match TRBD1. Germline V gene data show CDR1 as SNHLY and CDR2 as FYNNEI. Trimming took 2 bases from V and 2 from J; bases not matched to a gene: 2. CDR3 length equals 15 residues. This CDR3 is CASSEKGQGAYEQYF. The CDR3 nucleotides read TGTGCCAGCAGTGAAAAGGGACAGGGGGCCTACGAGCAGTACTTC.

CDR3 in amino acids: CASSQGPDQPQHF. CDR3 DNA: TGTGCCAGCAGCCAAGGCCCAGATCAGCCCCAGCATTTT. J is TRBJ1-5 and V is TRBV14; D unresolved. The CDR3 consists of 13 residues. Trimming took off 1 base at V and 5 bases at J, with 6 bases between the two ends. Germline V gives CDR1 SGHDN, CDR2 FVKESK.

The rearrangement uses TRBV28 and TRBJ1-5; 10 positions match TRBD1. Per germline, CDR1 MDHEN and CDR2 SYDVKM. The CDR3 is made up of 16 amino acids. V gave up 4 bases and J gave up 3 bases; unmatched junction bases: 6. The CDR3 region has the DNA TGTGCCAGCAGTTCACCGGGACAGGGGTACAATCAGCCCCAGCATTTT. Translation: CASSSPGQGYNQPQHF.

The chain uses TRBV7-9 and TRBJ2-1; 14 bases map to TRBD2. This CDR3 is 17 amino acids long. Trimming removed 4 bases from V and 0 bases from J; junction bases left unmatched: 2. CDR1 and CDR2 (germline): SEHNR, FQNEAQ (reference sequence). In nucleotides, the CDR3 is TGTGCCAGCAGCTCGGGGACTAGCGGGAGCTCCTACAATGAGCAGTTCTTC. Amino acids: CASSSGTSGSSYNEQFF.

The DNA for the CDR3 is TGTGCCAGTAGCATTACGGGGGGCTGGAATGAGCAGTTCTTC. It encodes CASSITGGWNEQFF. The chain couples TRBV19 to TRBJ2-1; possibly TRBD2 for D (7 bases). CDR1 is LNHDA and CDR2 is SQIVND in the germline V gene (reference sequence). The ends were cut back, 6 bases at V and 7 bases at J, with 16 bases in the middle. CDR3 length equals 14 residues.

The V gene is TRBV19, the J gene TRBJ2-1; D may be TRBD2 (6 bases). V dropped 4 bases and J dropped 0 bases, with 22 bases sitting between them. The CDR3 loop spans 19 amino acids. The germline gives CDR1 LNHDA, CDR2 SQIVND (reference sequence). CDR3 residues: CASSKGLPTPLGSYNEQFF. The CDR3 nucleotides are TGTGCCAGTAGTAAGGGACTCCCCACCCCTTTGGGCTCCTACAATGAGCAGTTCTTC.

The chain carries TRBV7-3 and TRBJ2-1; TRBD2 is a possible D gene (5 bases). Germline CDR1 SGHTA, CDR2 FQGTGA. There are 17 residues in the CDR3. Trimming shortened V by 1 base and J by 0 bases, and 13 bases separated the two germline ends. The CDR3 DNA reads TGTGCCAGCAGCTTAAGGTCGGGTGGGAGCTCCTACAATGAGCAGTTCTTC. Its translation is CASSLRSGGSSYNEQFF.

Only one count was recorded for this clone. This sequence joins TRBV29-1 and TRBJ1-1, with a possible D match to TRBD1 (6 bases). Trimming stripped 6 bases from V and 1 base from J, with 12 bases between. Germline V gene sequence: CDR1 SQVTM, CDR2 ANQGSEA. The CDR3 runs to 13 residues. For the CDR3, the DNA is TGCAGCGTCCTGAGGGGGAGGAACACTGAAGCTTTCTTT. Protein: CSVLRGRNTEAFF.